The 21 T cell receptor beta chains reported below all come from one sample, sequenced in a study of CD8 T cells in ankylosing spondylitis. TCRdb independently ran MiXCR on the 5' RACE reads; one entry per CDR3 protein. The sample records approximately 25,000 distinct CDR3 sequences, about a sixth being singletons. Sequencing was carried out using blood. The receptor set was obtained from a male donor with ankylosing spondylitis or in good health (not recorded which).

Only a few counts were recorded for this clonotype. The chain recombines TRBV6-2 or TRBV6-3 with TRBJ2-1; the D gene could be TRBD1 or TRBD2 (5 bases each). The ends were cut back, 5 bases at V and 3 bases at J, with 14 bases in the middle. This CDR3 region has 15 residues. Germline loops: CDR1 MNHEY, CDR2 SVGEGT. CDR3 in amino acids: CASSRDERIYNEQFF. The DNA for the CDR3 is TGTGCCAGCAGTCGGGACGAACGGATCTACAATGAGCAGTTCTTC.

The chain couples TRBV11-2 to TRBJ2-1; possibly TRBD2 for D (6 bases). The CDR3 is 14 amino acids. The germline V gene encodes CDR1 SGHAT and CDR2 FQNNGV. Deletions cut 3 bases from V and 8 bases from J, with 14 bases between. This CDR3 reads CASSFRDSLDEQFF. The CDR3 DNA is TGTGCCAGCAGCTTCCGGGACTCCCTCGATGAGCAGTTCTTC.

This clonotype was found a few times. The chain employs TRBV29-1 and TRBJ2-7, with 12 bases lining up with TRBD1. Germline values: CDR1 SQVTM, CDR2 ANQGSEA. With V trimmed by 4 bases and J by 6 bases, 4 bases remained unmatched. The CDR3 covers 13 residues. CDR3 sequence (DNA): TGCAGCGTTGCGGGACAGGGGGCTGGCGAGCAGTACTTC. Protein: CSVAGQGAGEQYF.

In this sample, this clonotype turned up many times. The V call is TRBV15, the J call TRBJ2-1; D tentatively fits TRBD1 or TRBD2 (5 bases each). The CDR3 consists of 15 residues. CDR1 is LNHNV, CDR2 YYDKDF, per germline (reference sequence). Trimming pared 6 bases from V and 9 bases from J, leaving 21 bases between. CDR3: CATRPRRGESIEQFF. The CDR3 DNA sequence: TGTGCCACCAGACCTCGTAGAGGGGAGAGCATTGAGCAGTTCTTC.

The chain couples TRBV7-2 to TRBJ1-1, with 9 bases that match TRBD1. Per germline, CDR1 SGHTA and CDR2 FQGNSA. The J segment lost 3 bases and the V segment lost 0 bases, leaving 8 bases of the junction unmatched. The CDR3 has 17 residues. Here the CDR3 DNA reads TGTGCCAGCAGCTTAGCAAGGACAGGGGTGGAAGACACTGAAGCTTTCTTT. It specifies CASSLARTGVEDTEAFF.

A few counts support this clonotype. The V call is TRBV12-3 or TRBV12-4, the J call TRBJ2-2; 8 bases fit TRBD2. The CDR3 runs 14 residues. The trim removed 7 bases at V and 5 bases at J, leaving 6 bases unmatched. Written as DNA, the CDR3 is TGTGCCAGCACCGCCTCGGGGGGGACCGGGGAGCTGTTTTTT. Protein product: CASTASGGTGELFF.

This clonotype has ten or more counts. V and J are TRBV6-2 or TRBV6-3 and TRBJ2-2; D is perhaps TRBD2 (6 bases). With 6 bases removed from V and 4 bases from J, the gap between germline ends came to 15 bases. This CDR3 comprises 15 residues. The V gene's germline CDR1 is MNHEY and CDR2 SVGEGT. CDR3 loop: CASRIPGTFTGELFF. CDR3 DNA sequence: TGTGCCAGCAGAATCCCTGGGACTTTCACCGGGGAGCTGTTTTTT.

This clonotype was seen ten or more times. This chain connects TRBV29-1 to TRBJ1-5; D is ambiguous. The CDR3 covers 13 residues. V lost 3 bases and J 6 bases, leaving 12 bases between the germline ends. CDR1 is SQVTM, CDR2 ANQGSEA, per germline. CDR3 in DNA: TGCAGCGTTGACGGTGGGTCAGGTCAGCCCCAGCATTTT. This codes for CSVDGGSGQPQHF.

This clonotype is judged medium-sized. The V call is TRBV5-1, the J call TRBJ1-1; TRBD1 matches at 7 bases. The V and J ends lost 4 bases and 4 bases, in that order; junction bases with no gene match: 1. The CDR3 runs to 12 residues. CDR1 SGHRS and CDR2 YFSETQ come from the germline V gene. CDR3 residues: CASSPGGTEAFF. The CDR3, as DNA: TGCGCCAGCAGCCCAGGGGGCACTGAAGCTTTCTTT.

V gene TRBV29-1 combines with J gene TRBJ2-3; D uncertain. Trimming removed 4 bases at V and 2 bases at J, with 10 bases between. The CDR3 runs to 13 residues. Germline V gene sequence: CDR1 SQVTM, CDR2 ANQGSEA. DNA for the CDR3: TGCAGCGTTGCCCGGATAATCACAGATACGCAGTATTTT. Protein sequence: CSVARIITDTQYF.

This CDR3 is CSVGASYNEQFF. CDR3 DNA sequence: TGCAGCGTTGGGGCTTCCTACAATGAGCAGTTCTTC. The chain uses TRBV29-1 and TRBJ2-1; no clear D gene. V was cut by 4 bases and J by 1 base, with 5 bases left in between. Germline V gives CDR1 SQVTM, CDR2 ANQGSEA. This CDR3 is 12 amino acids long.

This rearrangement joins TRBV29-1 to TRBJ2-3, with 9 bases fitting TRBD1. This CDR3 region has 14 residues. The V segment lost 3 bases and the J segment 5 bases; nucleotides outside the gene matches: 6. Per the germline V gene, CDR1 is SQVTM and CDR2 is ANQGSEA. CDR3 nucleotides: TGCAGCGTTGAGAAGGGACAGGGAGGAGATACGCAGTATTTT. Protein sequence: CSVEKGQGGDTQYF.

The rearrangement links TRBV7-2 to TRBJ2-7; 10 bases are shared with TRBD1. Germline assignment: CDR1 SGHTA and CDR2 FQGNSA. The CDR3 runs 15 residues. Trimming took 5 bases from V and 6 from J; bases not matched to a gene: 10. This chain's CDR3 is CASSPFFGTGAEQYF. The CDR3 nucleotides read TGTGCCAGCAGCCCCTTTTTCGGGACAGGGGCCGAGCAGTACTTC.

The V gene is TRBV6-6, the J gene TRBJ2-7; D gene unclear. With 4 bases removed from V and 0 bases from J, the gap between germline ends came to 7 bases. Germline CDR1 and CDR2: MNHNY and SVGAGI (reference sequence). CDR3 length: 13 residues. The CDR3 sequence is CASSFGASYEQYF. The CDR3 DNA reads TGTGCCAGCAGTTTCGGAGCCTCCTACGAGCAGTACTTC.

The count of this clonotype is one. The rearrangement uses TRBV29-1 and TRBJ2-7; D not certain. Germline assignment: CDR1 SQVTM and CDR2 ANQGSEA. V shed 2 bases and J shed 2 bases, with 13 bases lying between them. The CDR3 runs 14 residues. The CDR3 DNA is TGCAGCGTTGAATGGGTAGCAGAACCCTACGAGCAGTACTTC. This codes for CSVEWVAEPYEQYF.

The sample holds a few counts of this clonotype. This rearrangement joins TRBV29-1 to TRBJ2-5, with D perhaps matching TRBD2 (6 bases). The CDR3 covers 14 residues. Germline values: CDR1 SQVTM, CDR2 ANQGSEA. The germline V and J ends were trimmed by 2 bases and 5 bases, with 15 bases remaining between them. The CDR3 DNA reads as TGCAGCGTTGAAAAAGACTCGGGGGACGAGACCCAGTACTTC. It translates to CSVEKDSGDETQYF.

This clonotype was counted a few times. The chain has TRBV20-1 and TRBJ1-5, with D perhaps matching TRBD1 (5 bases). The CDR3 runs to 13 residues. Germline assignment: CDR1 DFQATT and CDR2 SNEGSKA (reference sequence). V lost 3 bases to trimming and J lost 3 bases, with 9 bases between them. CDR3 amino acids: CSARGLVNQPQHF. Here the CDR3 DNA reads TGCAGTGCTAGGGGGCTGGTCAATCAGCCCCAGCATTTT.

This clonotype has more than one count but fewer than ten. This sequence joins TRBV20-1 and TRBJ2-7; TRBD2 agrees at 9 bases. Germline CDR1 reads DFQATT; CDR2 reads SNEGSKA (reference sequence). The CDR3 contains 14 residues. The ends lost 5 bases at V and 2 bases at J; junction bases unmatched: 7. DNA for the CDR3: TGCAGTGCTTTAAGCGGGGGGACCCCCTACGAGCAGTACGTC. Amino acids: CSALSGGTPYEQYV.

This clonotype appeared many times. J is TRBJ1-5 and V is TRBV20-1; the D gene is possibly TRBD1 (6 bases). The CDR3 covers 13 residues. Looked up from germline, CDR1 is DFQATT and CDR2 is SNEGSKA (reference sequence). Trimming cost V 1 base and J 5 bases, with 9 bases left between them. CDR3 coding DNA: TGCAGTGCTAGAGGACAGGAATATCAGCCCCAGCATTTT. It specifies CSARGQEYQPQHF.

The sample holds many counts of this clonotype. The V gene is TRBV24-1, the J gene TRBJ2-2; D is undetermined. This CDR3 has 16 residues. Germline CDR1 is KGHDR and CDR2 is SFDVKD. Deletions cut 5 bases from V and 0 bases from J, with 12 bases between. The DNA for the CDR3 is TGTGCCACCAGTGGAGCTGGTGTCTCGAACACCGGGGAGCTGTTTTTT. Protein sequence: CATSGAGVSNTGELFF.

This clonotype occurred a few times. The CDR3 spells CASSNREYNSPLHF. The CDR3 DNA sequence: TGTGCCAGCAGCAACCGGGAATATAATTCACCCCTCCACTTT. The V and J genes are TRBV6-2 or TRBV6-3 and TRBJ1-6, with D hard to call. The germline gives CDR1 MNHEY, CDR2 SVGEGT. V was trimmed by 6 bases and J by 4 bases, leaving 10 bases between them. The CDR3 consists of 14 residues.